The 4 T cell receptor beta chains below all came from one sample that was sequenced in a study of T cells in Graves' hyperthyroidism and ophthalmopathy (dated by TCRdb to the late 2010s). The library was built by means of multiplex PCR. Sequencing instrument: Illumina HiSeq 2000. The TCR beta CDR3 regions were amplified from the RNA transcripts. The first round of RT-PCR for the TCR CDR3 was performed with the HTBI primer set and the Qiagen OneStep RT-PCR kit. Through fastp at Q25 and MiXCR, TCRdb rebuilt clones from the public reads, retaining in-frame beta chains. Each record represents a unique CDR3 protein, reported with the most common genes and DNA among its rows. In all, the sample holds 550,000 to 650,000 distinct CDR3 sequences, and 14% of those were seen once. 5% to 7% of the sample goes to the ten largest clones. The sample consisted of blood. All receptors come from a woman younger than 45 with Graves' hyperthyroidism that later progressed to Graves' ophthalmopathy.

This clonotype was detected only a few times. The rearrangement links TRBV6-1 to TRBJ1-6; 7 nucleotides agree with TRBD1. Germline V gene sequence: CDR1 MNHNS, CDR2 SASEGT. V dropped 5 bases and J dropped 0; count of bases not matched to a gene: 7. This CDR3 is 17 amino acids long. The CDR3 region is CASSSGQDSSYNSPLHF. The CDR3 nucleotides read TGTGCCAGCAGTTCCGGACAGGACTCCTCCTATAATTCACCCCTCCACTTT.

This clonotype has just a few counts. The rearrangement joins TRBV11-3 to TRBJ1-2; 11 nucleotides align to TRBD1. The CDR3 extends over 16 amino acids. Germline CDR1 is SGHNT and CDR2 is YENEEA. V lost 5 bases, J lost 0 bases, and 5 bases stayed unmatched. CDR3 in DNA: TGTGCCAGCAGCCCAGGGGGACAGGGGGCTAACTATGGCTACACCTTC. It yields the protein CASSPGGQGANYGYTF. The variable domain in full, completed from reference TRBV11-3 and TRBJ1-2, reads EAGVVQSPRYKIIEKKQPVAFWCNPISGHNTLYWYLQNLGQGPELLIRYENEEAVDDSQLPKDRFSAERLKGVDSTLKIQPAELGDSAVYLCASSPGGQGANYGYTFGSGTRLTVV.

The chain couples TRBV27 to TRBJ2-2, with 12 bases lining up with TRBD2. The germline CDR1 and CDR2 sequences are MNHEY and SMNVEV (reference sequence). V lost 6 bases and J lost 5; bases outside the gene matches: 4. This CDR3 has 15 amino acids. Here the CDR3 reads CASRRTSGNTGELFF. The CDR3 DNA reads TGTGCCAGCAGGAGGACTAGCGGGAATACCGGGGAGCTGTTTTTT.

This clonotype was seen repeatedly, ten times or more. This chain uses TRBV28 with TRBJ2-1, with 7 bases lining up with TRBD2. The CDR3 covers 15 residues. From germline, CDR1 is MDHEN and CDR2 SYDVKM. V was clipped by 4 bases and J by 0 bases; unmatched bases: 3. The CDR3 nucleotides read TGTGCCAGCAGTTCTAGCGGACTCTCCTACAATGAGCAGTTCTTC. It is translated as CASSSSGLSYNEQFF. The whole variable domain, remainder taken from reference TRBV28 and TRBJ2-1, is DVKVTQSSRYLVKRTGEKVFLECVQDMDHENMFWYRQDPGLGLRLIYFSYDVKMKEKGDIPEGYSVSREKKERFSLILESASTNQTSMYLCASSSSGLSYNEQFFGPGTRLTVL.